These T cell receptor beta chains were read from a single sample in a study of regulatory T cells in long-lasting Graves disease. TCRdb reprocessed the multiplex PCR reads via MiXCR and lists one record per CDR3 protein. In the table there are under 350,000 distinct CDR3 sequences, 22% of which are singletons. Source: peripheral blood mononuclear cells (PBMCs), taken when the disease was refractory, from a patient treated with antithyroid drugs. Receptor source: a female donor with Graves disease. Each CDR3 is given with its conserved first and last residue. Fields, in order: CDR3 length, J gene, V gene, CDR3 protein.

cdr3_length: 15
j_call: TRBJ2-3
v_call: TRBV28
cdr3_aa: CASRSPGLVTDTQYF

cdr3_length: 15
j_call: TRBJ2-5
v_call: TRBV3-1
cdr3_aa: CASSAKSYIPETQYF

cdr3_length: 13
j_call: TRBJ1-2
v_call: TRBV29-1
cdr3_aa: CSVEDLGGDGYTF

cdr3_length: 13
j_call: TRBJ2-7
v_call: TRBV30
cdr3_aa: CAWRGGNLYEQYF

cdr3_length: 17
j_call: TRBJ1-1
v_call: TRBV5-6
cdr3_aa: CASSLALIGLTNTEAFF

cdr3_length: 12
j_call: TRBJ2-7
v_call: TRBV28
cdr3_aa: CAIQGDSYEQYF

cdr3_length: 16
j_call: TRBJ2-7
v_call: TRBV11-2
cdr3_aa: CASSLHSQGLGYEQYF

cdr3_length: 14
j_call: TRBJ1-5
v_call: TRBV2
cdr3_aa: CASRLDREYQPQHF

cdr3_length: 14
j_call: TRBJ2-5
v_call: TRBV20-1
cdr3_aa: CSAQTDRGGETQYF

cdr3_length: 16
j_call: TRBJ2-7
v_call: TRBV7-9
cdr3_aa: CASSLGSIGSVEEQYF

cdr3_length: 14
j_call: TRBJ2-2
v_call: TRBV14
cdr3_aa: CASSQVLNTGELFF

cdr3_length: 14
j_call: TRBJ1-4
v_call: TRBV5-5
cdr3_aa: CASSRDGHNEKLFF

cdr3_length: 15
j_call: TRBJ1-6
v_call: TRBV12-3/TRBV12-4
cdr3_aa: CASSLFDRGGSPLHF

cdr3_length: 13
j_call: TRBJ1-1
v_call: TRBV19
cdr3_aa: CASSMSRNTEAFF

cdr3_length: 15
j_call: TRBJ1-1
v_call: TRBV20-1
cdr3_aa: CSARGWTGGETEAFF

cdr3_length: 17
j_call: TRBJ1-3
v_call: TRBV28
cdr3_aa: CASSINDRAGAGNTIYF

cdr3_length: 13
j_call: TRBJ2-3
v_call: TRBV7-9
cdr3_aa: CASSPEVGDTQYF

cdr3_length: 15
j_call: TRBJ2-7
v_call: TRBV11-1
cdr3_aa: CASSATSGFSYEQYF

cdr3_length: 13
j_call: TRBJ1-1
v_call: TRBV7-2
cdr3_aa: CASSLSGWTEAFF

cdr3_length: 14
j_call: TRBJ1-1
v_call: TRBV4-3
cdr3_aa: CASSQMHLNAEAFF

cdr3_length: 12
j_call: TRBJ1-1
v_call: TRBV30
cdr3_aa: CASGEGLTEAFF

cdr3_length: 15
j_call: TRBJ2-3
v_call: TRBV11-2
cdr3_aa: CASSGDRDGTDTQYF

cdr3_length: 15
j_call: TRBJ2-7
v_call: TRBV28
cdr3_aa: CASSPRDWRGYEQYF

cdr3_length: 16
j_call: TRBJ1-1
v_call: TRBV30
cdr3_aa: CAWVHGRTASNTEAFF

cdr3_length: 15
j_call: TRBJ1-1
v_call: TRBV7-2
cdr3_aa: CASSSTAGGNTEAFF

cdr3_length: 14
j_call: TRBJ1-4
v_call: TRBV20-1
cdr3_aa: CSAKPPGGNEKLFF

cdr3_length: 15
j_call: TRBJ1-2
v_call: TRBV6-5
cdr3_aa: CASSYSKGFGYGYTF

cdr3_length: 13
j_call: TRBJ2-7
v_call: TRBV7-2
cdr3_aa: CASSLISSYEQYF

cdr3_length: 13
j_call: TRBJ2-7
v_call: TRBV30
cdr3_aa: CAWGVDSSYEQYF

cdr3_length: 15
j_call: TRBJ2-7
v_call: TRBV20-1
cdr3_aa: CSARWSVSELYEQYF

cdr3_length: 15
j_call: TRBJ2-2
v_call: TRBV11-2
cdr3_aa: CASSLVVAGDGELFF